This T cell receptor beta chain was profiled in a study of spatial heterogeneity in lung cancer. For the study at large: Consistently, beta-chain sequences turned up in larger numbers than alpha-chain sequences did. An average of more than ten raw reads was observed per unique TCR and UMI combination.

The time point was: sample taken at primary tumor resection. No cell sorting; template was whole RNA from tumor, lung tissue or PBMC. One entry per CDR3 protein results from TCRdb running MiXCR on the 5' RACE reads. The sample has tens of thousands of distinct CDR3 sequences; 10% to 15% are singletons. The sample holds many counts of this clonotype. V lost 3 bases, J lost 3 bases, and 7 bases stayed unmatched. The CDR3 totals 15 residues. Germline loops: CDR1 MGHDK, CDR2 SYGVNS. The sample was PBMCs, taken at surgery. This sequence joins TRBV25-1 and TRBJ1-1; 7 bases are a match to TRBD1. This receptor was obtained from a male donor with early-stage non-small cell lung cancer. The CDR3 DNA follows: TGTGCCAGCAGTGAGCCAGGGGGAGGTGACACTGAAGCTTTCTTT. This encodes CASSEPGGGDTEAFF.